Listed below are T cell receptor beta chains from one sample, sequenced in a study of T cell responses to AZD1222 COVID-19 vaccine. Sequencing used immunoSEQ multiplex PCR; TCRdb keeps in-frame clones, though not all of them. The data hold 150,000 to 200,000 clones, with about 87% observed a single time. The source material was peripheral blood, sampled on day 0 of AZD1222 vaccination. The receptors were sampled from an adult in good health. Both conserved end residues are part of each CDR3. A D gene is named only where the DNA matches it firmly. Size values are once, few and many counts, or a class for expanded clones, and some rows have none.

j_call: TRBJ2-7; clone_size: -; v_call: TRBV6-6; d_call: -; cdr3_aa: CASSYPPTDNEQYF; cdr3_nt: TGTGCCAGCAGTTATCCACCGACGGACAACGAGCAGTACTTC
j_call: TRBJ1-2; clone_size: -; v_call: TRBV7-9; d_call: -; cdr3_aa: CASSLVLRVTNGYTF; cdr3_nt: TGTGCCAGCAGCTTAGTCCTCCGGGTCACCAATGGCTACACCTTC
j_call: TRBJ2-3; clone_size: -; v_call: TRBV7-3; d_call: TRBD2; cdr3_aa: CASSSRTSGTSTDTQYF; cdr3_nt: TGTGCCAGCAGCTCCAGGACTAGCGGGACTAGCACAGATACGCAGTATTTT
j_call: TRBJ1-2; clone_size: -; v_call: TRBV5-1; d_call: -; cdr3_aa: CASSVEGTLYGYTF; cdr3_nt: TGCGCCAGCAGCGTCGAAGGGACGCTCTATGGCTACACCTTC
j_call: TRBJ2-7; clone_size: -; v_call: TRBV24-1; d_call: TRBD1; cdr3_aa: CATSAPLSRGLDEQYF; cdr3_nt: TGTGCCACCAGTGCACCCCTCTCCAGGGGGCTTGACGAGCAGTACTTC
j_call: TRBJ1-2; clone_size: -; v_call: TRBV3-1/TRBV3-2; d_call: TRBD1; cdr3_aa: CASSRGQGEYGYTF; cdr3_nt: TGTGCCAGCAGCCGGGGACAGGGTGAATATGGCTACACCTTC
j_call: TRBJ2-5; clone_size: -; v_call: TRBV6-5; d_call: TRBD1; cdr3_aa: CASSDRGIRGTQYF; cdr3_nt: TGTGCCAGCAGCGACAGGGGGATCAGGGGGACCCAGTACTTC
j_call: TRBJ2-7; clone_size: -; v_call: TRBV3-1/TRBV3-2; d_call: -; cdr3_aa: CASSQVGAGAYF; cdr3_nt: -
j_call: TRBJ2-3; clone_size: once; v_call: TRBV6-5; d_call: -; cdr3_aa: CASSYGQGGDTQYF; cdr3_nt: TGTGCCAGCAGTTACGGGCAGGGAGGAGATACGCAGTATTTT
j_call: TRBJ2-5; clone_size: -; v_call: TRBV18; d_call: -; cdr3_aa: CASTPTWGETQYF; cdr3_nt: TGTGCCAGCACCCCGACCTGGGGAGAGACCCAGTACTTC
j_call: TRBJ1-2; clone_size: -; v_call: TRBV25-1; d_call: TRBD1; cdr3_aa: CASSPYNPTGDGYTF; cdr3_nt: TGTGCCAGCAGTCCGTACAACCCGACAGGGGATGGCTACACCTTC
j_call: TRBJ1-6; clone_size: -; v_call: TRBV13; d_call: TRBD1; cdr3_aa: CASSTTGRRPLNSPLHF; cdr3_nt: TGTGCCAGCAGCACGACAGGGCGCCGACCCCTAAATTCACCCCTCCACTTT
j_call: TRBJ1-5; clone_size: -; v_call: TRBV6-1; d_call: -; cdr3_aa: CASSEGDSNQPQHF; cdr3_nt: TGTGCCAGCAGTGAAGGGGATAGCAATCAGCCCCAGCATTTT
j_call: TRBJ1-6; clone_size: -; v_call: TRBV7-9; d_call: -; cdr3_aa: CASSLRGQENSPLHF; cdr3_nt: TGTGCCAGCAGCTTACGAGGGCAGGAAAATTCACCCCTCCACTTT
j_call: TRBJ2-7; clone_size: -; v_call: TRBV29-1; d_call: TRBD2; cdr3_aa: CSVAGGAAYEQYF; cdr3_nt: TGCAGCGTTGCGGGGGGGGCAGCCTACGAGCAGTACTTC
j_call: TRBJ2-7; clone_size: once; v_call: TRBV6-5; d_call: TRBD1; cdr3_aa: CAIQRDRDYEQYF; cdr3_nt: TGTGCCATTCAACGGGACAGGGACTACGAGCAGTACTTC